The 23 T cell receptor beta chains in this list originate from one sample, sequenced in a study of vaccination and CD4 T cells after COVID-19 (dated by TCRdb to the early 2020s). These receptors are not linked to any known antigen. The library came from PCR. The sequencer listed for this sample is Illumina iSeq 100. At the Johns Hopkins FTIC core, DNA from the cultured CD4+ T cells underwent TCR sequencing with the Oncomine TCR Beta short-read assay. The public reads were reprocessed in TCRdb via fastp at Q25 and MiXCR, keeping in-frame beta chains. CDR3 protein sequences are deduplicated, and each keeps its most common genes and DNA. Across this sample there are roughly 20,000 distinct CDR3 sequences, with 26% seen only once. The top ten clones comprise about 11% of the sample. The treatment or condition label of this sample denotes: roughly 10-day PBMC culture with coronavirus spike peptide pools or control peptides (ViraFEST assay).

Sequenced input: cultured CD4+ T cells from blood. These receptors originate from a human donor with COVID-19.

The chain recombines TRBV20-1 with TRBJ1-2; 9 bases match TRBD1. Germline CDR1 is DFQATT and CDR2 is SNEGSKA (reference sequence). After removal of 5 bases from V and 4 bases from J, the junction contained 5 bases not matched to a gene. The CDR3 totals 13 residues. The CDR3 DNA reads TGCAGTGCTGGGGGACAGGGAGGCTATGGCTACACCTTC. It yields the protein CSAGGQGGYGYTF.

This clonotype was seen only a few times. This rearrangement joins TRBV9 to TRBJ1-1, with D possibly TRBD1 on 5 matching bases. In germline, CDR1 is SGDLS, CDR2 YYNGEE. The CDR3 is 11 amino acids. Trimming took off 3 bases at V and 7 bases at J, with 7 bases between the two ends. The CDR3 bases are TGTGCCAGCAGCGCCGACAGTGAAGCTTTCTTT. Its protein is CASSADSEAFF.

This clonotype appeared a few times. The V call is TRBV6-5, the J call TRBJ1-3; 9 bases are a match to TRBD1. The junction had 6 bases not matched to a gene; V was cut back by 4 bases and J by 2 bases. The CDR3 is made up of 16 amino acids. CDR1 is MNHEY, CDR2 SVGAGI, per germline. The CDR3 sequence: CASSFSGTGPGNTIYF. CDR3 in DNA: TGTGCCAGCAGTTTCTCCGGGACAGGGCCTGGAAACACCATATATTTT.

J is TRBJ1-5 and V is TRBV7-2; TRBD1 might be the D (5 bases). CDR1 and CDR2 (germline): SGHTA, FQGNSA. V lost 1 base and J lost 1, with 8 bases in between. There are 15 residues in the CDR3. CDR3 protein: CASSLEGRSNQPQHF. The CDR3 region has the DNA TGTGCCAGCAGCTTAGAGGGGAGAAGCAATCAGCCCCAGCATTTT.

A few counts support this clonotype. This chain joins TRBV15 and TRBJ1-4; 11 bases line up with TRBD1. Per the germline V gene, CDR1 is LNHNV and CDR2 is YYDKDF (reference sequence). With V trimmed by 2 bases and J by 7 bases, 6 bases remained unmatched. This CDR3 region has 16 residues. The CDR3 sequence is CATSRPPGTGGEKLFF. The CDR3 DNA follows: TGTGCCACCAGCAGACCCCCGGGGACAGGGGGTGAAAAACTGTTTTTT.

The gene calls are TRBV28 and TRBJ1-2; 7 bases line up with TRBD1. The junction had 11 bases not matched to a gene; V was cut back by 3 bases and J by 7 bases. This CDR3 has 15 amino acids. Germline loops: CDR1 MDHEN, CDR2 SYDVKM. The CDR3 region has the DNA TGTGCCAGCAGTTTTCGGACAGGAACGTTGTCTGGCTACACCTTC. Encoded protein: CASSFRTGTLSGYTF.

This clonotype was counted a few times. The chain employs TRBV7-9 and TRBJ2-1; unclear D gene. CDR1 is SEHNR, CDR2 FQNEAQ, per germline (reference sequence). This CDR3 region has 14 residues. V lost 1 base and J 4 bases, leaving 8 bases between the germline ends. For the CDR3, the DNA is TGTGCCAGCAGCTTAGGTTTTTCTTACAATGAGCAGTTCTTC. It encodes CASSLGFSYNEQFF. The full variable domain, its missing parts supplied by reference TRBV7-9 and TRBJ2-1, is DTGVSQNPRHKITKRGQNVTFRCDPISEHNRLYWYRQTLGQGPEFLTYFQNEAQLEKSRLLSDRFSAERPKGSFSTLEIQRTEQGDSAMYLCASSLGFSYNEQFFGPGTRLTVL.

The chain recombines TRBV11-2 with TRBJ1-3; D gene ambiguous. Trimming left V 8 bases short and J 0 bases short, with 11 bases between. The CDR3 extends over 14 amino acids. From germline, CDR1 is SGHAT and CDR2 FQNNGV. In DNA, the CDR3 is TGTGCCAGCCGAGGGCCATTCTCTGGAAACACCATATATTTT. It specifies CASRGPFSGNTIYF.

This clonotype came up a few times. The CDR3 region has the DNA TGCAGTGCTGACGCGGGGACTAGCGCCATCTACGAGCAGTACTTC. Translated, it gives CSADAGTSAIYEQYF. This chain links TRBV20-1 with TRBJ2-7, with 10 bases lining up with TRBD2. V shed 5 bases, J shed 3 bases, and the junction held 10 bases outside the gene matches. Germline values: CDR1 DFQATT, CDR2 SNEGSKA (reference sequence). This CDR3 has 15 residues.

The genes are TRBV5-6 and TRBJ1-2; no clear D gene. The CDR3 covers 17 residues. With 1 base removed from V and 5 bases from J, the gap between germline ends came to 21 bases. Per germline, CDR1 SGHDT and CDR2 YYEEEE. The CDR3, as DNA: TGTGCCAGCAGCTTGAGCTCACCTGATGGGGTGTGGTATGGCTACACCTTC. It translates to CASSLSSPDGVWYGYTF. The full variable domain, its missing parts supplied by reference TRBV5-6 and TRBJ1-2, is DAGVTQSPTHLIKTRGQQVTLRCSPKSGHDTVSWYQQALGQGPQFIFQYYEEEERQRGNFPDRFSGHQFPNYSSELNVNALLLGDSALYLCASSLSSPDGVWYGYTFGSGTRLTVV.

This clonotype has more than one count but fewer than ten. The chain combines TRBV14 with TRBJ2-2; D gene ambiguous. The CDR3 contains 14 residues. With 0 bases removed from V and 6 bases from J, the gap between germline ends came to 8 bases. The germline V gene has CDR1 SGHDN and CDR2 FVKESK. The CDR3 DNA reads as TGTGCCAGCAGCCAAGACTTACCGCCCGGGGAGCTGTTTTTT. Encoded protein: CASSQDLPPGELFF.

This clonotype has just a few counts. This chain uses TRBV19 with TRBJ2-5; D could derive from TRBD1 or TRBD2 (6 bases each). The CDR3 sequence is 15 residues long. V was clipped by 6 bases and J by 3 bases, with 17 bases between them. CDR1 and CDR2 (germline): LNHDA, SQIVND (reference sequence). CDR3 nucleotide sequence: TGTGCCAGTAGCCTAGGAGGGACACTAGAAGAGACCCAGTACTTC. Translated: CASSLGGTLEETQYF.

The V gene is TRBV6-5, the J gene TRBJ2-7, with D possibly matching TRBD2 (6 bases). The V gene's germline CDR1 is MNHEY and CDR2 SVGAGI. The CDR3 loop spans 15 amino acids. V was shortened by 0 bases and J by 3 bases, with 12 bases between the two germline ends. The CDR3 here is CASSYSGTPIYEQYF. The CDR3, as DNA: TGTGCCAGCAGTTACTCTGGGACTCCTATCTACGAGCAGTACTTC.

The chain has TRBV7-9 and TRBJ1-2; D not resolved. The ends were cut back, 5 bases at V and 2 bases at J, with 15 bases in the middle. Germline CDR1 and CDR2: SEHNR and FQNEAQ (reference sequence). The CDR3 has 15 amino acids. Written as DNA, the CDR3 is TGTGCCAGCAGCACTCCGGAAGGAGGGAACTATGGCTACACCTTC. Amino acid sequence: CASSTPEGGNYGYTF.

This clonotype has a handful of counts. This sequence joins TRBV11-2 and TRBJ1-5; D not certain. Between the trimmed V and J ends, which lost 0 bases and 4 bases, there was a span of 4 bases. Germline V gene data show CDR1 as SGHAT and CDR2 as FQNNGV. This CDR3 has 13 residues. The CDR3 reads CASSLDGNQPQHF. The CDR3, as DNA: TGTGCCAGCAGCTTAGATGGTAATCAGCCCCAGCATTTT.

This clonotype was seen only once. The rearrangement uses TRBV5-1 and TRBJ1-3; unclear D gene. The CDR3 covers 15 residues. V was pared by 2 bases and J by 4 bases, with 13 bases between. Germline V gives CDR1 SGHRS, CDR2 YFSETQ. CDR3 amino acids: CASSFIWLGGNTIYF. In DNA, the CDR3 is TGCGCCAGCAGCTTTATTTGGCTCGGGGGAAACACCATATATTTT.

The chain combines TRBV7-2 with TRBJ2-2, with D perhaps being TRBD1 or TRBD2 (5 bases each). V was shortened by 2 bases and J by 3 bases, with 19 bases between the two germline ends. The CDR3 length is 18 residues. Germline V gene data show CDR1 as SGHTA and CDR2 as FQGNSA. The CDR3 reads CASSLTPRRGLDTGELFF. The CDR3 DNA is TGTGCCAGCAGCTTAACCCCACGCCGGGGCTTGGACACCGGGGAGCTGTTTTTT.

This rearrangement joins TRBV10-3 to TRBJ2-1, with D unresolved. Deletions cut 0 bases from V and 8 bases from J, with 17 bases between. The germline V gene has CDR1 ENHRY and CDR2 SYGVKD. The CDR3 loop spans 16 amino acids. The CDR3 protein is CAISESKGTLVDEQFF. In nucleotides, the CDR3 is TGTGCCATCAGTGAGTCGAAGGGAACTTTAGTCGATGAGCAGTTCTTC.

V gene TRBV5-1 combines with J gene TRBJ1-5, with TRBD1 matching over 7 bases. The CDR3 has 14 residues. The germline V gene encodes CDR1 SGHRS and CDR2 YFSETQ. V lost 4 bases to trimming and J lost 3 bases; unmatched junction nucleotides: 4. The CDR3 region is CASSPGTDNQPQHF. Written as DNA, the CDR3 is TGCGCCAGCAGCCCCGGGACAGACAATCAGCCCCAGCATTTT. The variable domain in full, completed from reference TRBV5-1 and TRBJ1-5, reads KAGVTQTPRYLIKTRGQQVTLSCSPISGHRSVSWYQQTPGQGLQFLFEYFSETQRNKGNFPGRFSGRQFSNSRSEMNVSTLELGDSALYLCASSPGTDNQPQHFGDGTRLSIL.

This chain uses TRBV18 with TRBJ2-1; 11 bases fit TRBD2. The CDR3 runs to 16 residues. Germline V gene sequence: CDR1 KGHSH, CDR2 LQKENI. V was pared by 2 bases and J by 5 bases, with 5 bases of the junction left unmatched. CDR3 nucleotides: TGTGCCAGCTCACCAAGTCTAGCGGGGGGCAACAATGAGCAGTTCTTC. Translating gives CASSPSLAGGNNEQFF.

This clonotype has a handful of counts. The rearrangement uses TRBV7-8 and TRBJ1-4; D remains ambiguous. The CDR3 contains 16 residues. In germline, CDR1 is SGHVS, CDR2 FQNEAQ. Between the trimmed V and J ends, which lost 5 bases and 0 bases, there was a span of 13 bases. This CDR3 reads CASSLNPRATNEKLFF. The CDR3 nucleotides read TGTGCCAGCAGCCTCAACCCCCGTGCAACTAATGAAAAACTGTTTTTT.

The J gene is TRBJ2-7, the V gene TRBV20-1; D remains ambiguous. The CDR3 has 14 residues. CDR1 and CDR2 from the germline V gene are DFQATT and SNEGSKA (reference sequence). V shed 0 bases and J shed 2 bases, with 11 bases lying between them. The CDR3 DNA is TGCAGTGCTAGAGATCCGGTACGGACCTACGAGCAGTACTTC. Translating gives CSARDPVRTYEQYF.

This clonotype was picked up a small number of times. The genes are TRBV2 and TRBJ1-6, with 10 bases identical to TRBD1. CDR1 and CDR2 (germline): SNHLY, FYNNEI. The CDR3 has 14 residues. J gave up 10 bases and V 5 bases, and 5 bases lay outside the gene matches. The CDR3 protein is CASSTGQGRSPLHF. Written as DNA, the CDR3 is TGTGCCAGCAGTACGGGACAGGGGAGGTCACCCCTCCACTTT.